One and the same sample provided the 12 T cell receptor beta chains below, sequenced in a study of blood T cell repertoires in COVID-19. Libraries were prepared by immunoSEQ multiplex PCR; TCRdb keeps only in-frame clonotypes and omits some of them. The sample shows some 63,000 clones, around 80% of them seen only once. Material for sequencing was peripheral blood. All receptors derive from a human donor in a cohort sampled during active COVID-19.

This chain uses TRBV12-5 with TRBJ1-1, with 7 bases aligning to TRBD1. The V segment lost 4 bases and the J segment 1 base; nucleotides outside the gene matches: 3. The CDR3 covers 14 residues. Germline values: CDR1 LGHNT, CDR2 FRNRAP. CDR3 DNA sequence: TGTGCTAGTGGTTCGGGACAGCCGAACACTGAAGCTTTCTTT. Amino acid sequence: CASGSGQPNTEAFF.

V and J are TRBV18 and TRBJ2-1; 14 bases are a match to TRBD2. Germline V gene data show CDR1 as KGHSH and CDR2 as LQKENI. The CDR3 has 15 amino acids. Trimming took 5 bases from V and 6 from J; bases not matched to a gene: 3. The CDR3 protein is CASSEGLAGVNEQFF. Written as DNA, the CDR3 is TGTGCCAGCTCAGAGGGACTAGCGGGAGTCAATGAGCAGTTCTTC.

The chain couples TRBV5-5 to TRBJ1-1; maybe TRBD1 (6 bases). Germline lookup yields CDR1 SGHKS and CDR2 YYEKEE (reference sequence). This CDR3 comprises 15 residues. V was cut by 4 bases and J by 0 bases, with 13 bases left in between. The CDR3 coding sequence is TGTGCCAGCAGCAGGGGGACACCCATGAACACTGAAGCTTTCTTT. Amino acid sequence: CASSRGTPMNTEAFF.

The rearrangement links TRBV27 to TRBJ2-1; TRBD2 matches 7 bases. CDR1 is MNHEY and CDR2 is SMNVEV in the germline V gene (reference sequence). The CDR3 runs to 14 residues. Unmatched junction bases numbered 1, after V lost 5 bases and J lost 0 bases. The CDR3 protein is CASSRGSSYNEQFF. The CDR3 region has the DNA TGTGCCAGCAGTCGCGGGAGCTCCTACAATGAGCAGTTCTTC.

The V gene is TRBV3-1 (or the pseudogene TRBV3-2), the J gene TRBJ2-3, with 8 nucleotides matching TRBD2. Germline V gives CDR1 LGHDT, CDR2 YNNKEL (reference sequence). J lost 1 base, V lost 3 bases, and 9 bases had no gene match. The CDR3 covers 17 residues. CDR3 protein: CASSHYRAGARTDTQYF. DNA for the CDR3: TGTGCCAGCAGCCATTATAGAGCGGGAGCGCGCACAGATACGCAGTATTTT.

This chain connects TRBV5-1 to TRBJ1-2; D is uncertain. Germline assignment: CDR1 SGHRS and CDR2 YFSETQ. This CDR3 is built from 14 residues. The V end was cut by 1 base, the J end by 5 bases, with 12 bases between. DNA of the CDR3: TGCGCCAGCAGCTTGAGTCAGAACCAATATGGCTACACCTTC. Amino acids: CASSLSQNQYGYTF.

The CDR3, as DNA: TGCGCCAGCAGCCAAACCGGGACTAACGATTACTCCTACGAGCAGTACTTC. Translating gives CASSQTGTNDYSYEQYF. The chain uses TRBV4-1 and TRBJ2-7, with 7 bases identical to TRBD2. The junction had 10 bases not matched to a gene; V was cut back by 2 bases and J by 0 bases. This CDR3 is built from 17 residues. Germline CDR1 reads MGHRA; CDR2 reads YSYEKL.

The chain links TRBV19 to TRBJ2-7; 7 bases are shared with TRBD2. V was clipped by 7 bases and J by 4 bases; unmatched bases: 7. CDR1 and CDR2 (germline): LNHDA, SQIVND (reference sequence). The CDR3 covers 13 residues. The CDR3 DNA sequence: TGTGCCAGTAATCGCGGGAGAGGTTACGAGCAGTACTTC. Its protein is CASNRGRGYEQYF.

The rearrangement uses TRBV27 and TRBJ2-3; TRBD1 might be the D (5 bases). This CDR3 has 14 residues. Germline-derived CDR1 and CDR2 are MNHEY and SMNVEV (reference sequence). Deletions cut 1 base from V and 1 base from J, with 6 bases between. In nucleotides, the CDR3 is TGTGCCAGCAGTTTATTAGGGGGCACAGATACGCAGTATTTT. Translated, it gives CASSLLGGTDTQYF.

The CDR3 here is CASSLAARGNTEAFF. In DNA form, the CDR3 reads TGTGCCAGCAGCTTAGCGGCCAGAGGGAACACTGAAGCTTTCTTT. This chain uses TRBV7-2 with TRBJ1-1; D uncertain. Trimming removed 0 bases at V and 1 base at J, with 9 bases between. CDR1 SGHTA and CDR2 FQGNSA come from the germline V gene. The CDR3 is 15 residues long.

This clone is a singleton in its sample. The chain couples TRBV6-5 to TRBJ1-1; TRBD1 aligns across 8 bases. Unmatched junction bases numbered 4, after V lost 7 bases and J lost 0 bases. This CDR3 has 14 amino acids. The germline CDR1 and CDR2 sequences are MNHEY and SVGAGI. CDR3 protein: CASTRGQLNTEAFF. The CDR3 region has the DNA TGTGCCAGCACCAGGGGGCAGTTGAACACTGAAGCTTTCTTT.

The gene calls are TRBV7-9 and TRBJ1-1; the match to TRBD1 covers 7 bases. Germline trimming cut 1 base from V and 7 bases from J; bases unmatched to any gene: 6. The CDR3 runs to 14 residues. Germline CDR1 and CDR2: SEHNR and FQNEAQ (reference sequence). CDR3 loop: CASSLGGQRVEAFF. Here the CDR3 DNA reads TGTGCCAGCAGCTTAGGGGGACAGAGAGTTGAAGCTTTCTTT.